The source of this TCR beta chain is a study of tumor and adjacent non-tumor tissue in lung cancer. Study at large: Patients were aged roughly 31 to 76, about ten men and roughly five women, stage I to III. Whole-study results and caveats: Tumor repertoires had a smaller top 100 clone share than normal lung. Tumor tissue had significantly higher TCR diversity than normal lung.

Of note for this clonotype: Its specificity is unknown.

The library came from three nested PCR rounds adapted from ARM-PCR protocols. One entry per CDR3 protein, called by TCRdb with MiXCR from the multiplex PCR reads. The table includes approximately 80,000 distinct CDR3 sequences, roughly 80% detected once. CDR3 length: 14 amino acids. The germline V gene has CDR1 SGHAT and CDR2 FQNNGV. Trimming cost V 1 base and J 8 bases, with 14 bases left between them. No cell sorting was done before RNA was extracted from the tissue. More than 3 cm separated this lung sample from the edge of the tumor. Donors were chemotherapy-naive, newly diagnosed lung cancer surgical patients in China, August–late 2014.

The TCR sequence derives from a man in his sixties with non-small cell lung cancer. Sequenced: distant non-tumor lung tissue. J is TRBJ1-1 and V is TRBV11-2; D remains unclear. This CDR3 is CASSLVMMGTEAFF. CDR3 in DNA: TGTGCCAGCAGCTTAGTCATGATGGGCACAGAAGCTTTCTTT.